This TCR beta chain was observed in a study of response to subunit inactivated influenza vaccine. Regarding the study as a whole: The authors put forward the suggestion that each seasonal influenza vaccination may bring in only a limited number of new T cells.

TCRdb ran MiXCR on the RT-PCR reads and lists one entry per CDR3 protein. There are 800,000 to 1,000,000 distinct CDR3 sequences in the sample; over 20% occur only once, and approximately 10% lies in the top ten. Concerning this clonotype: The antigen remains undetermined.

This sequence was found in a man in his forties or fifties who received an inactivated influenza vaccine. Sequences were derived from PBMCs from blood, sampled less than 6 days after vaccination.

The CDR3 sequence: CASSSARAKNIQYF. In nucleotides, the CDR3 is TGTGCCAGCAGCTCCGCCAGAGCCAAAAACATTCAGTACTTC. The rearrangement uses TRBV11-2 and TRBJ2-4; D ambiguous. This CDR3 comprises 14 residues. Germline V lookup: CDR1 SGHAT, CDR2 FQNNGV. V was shortened by 4 bases and J by 0 bases, with 7 bases between the two germline ends.